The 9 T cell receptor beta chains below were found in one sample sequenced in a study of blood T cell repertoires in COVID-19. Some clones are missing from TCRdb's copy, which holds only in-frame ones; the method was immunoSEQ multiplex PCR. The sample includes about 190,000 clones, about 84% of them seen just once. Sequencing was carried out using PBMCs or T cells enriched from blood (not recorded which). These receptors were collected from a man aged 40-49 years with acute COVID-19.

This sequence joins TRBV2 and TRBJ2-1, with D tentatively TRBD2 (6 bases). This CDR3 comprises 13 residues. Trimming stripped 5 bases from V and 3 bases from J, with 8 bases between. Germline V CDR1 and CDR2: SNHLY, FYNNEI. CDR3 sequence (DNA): TGTGCCAGCAGTCCCGGGAGCTACAATGAGCAGTTCTTC. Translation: CASSPGSYNEQFF.

CDR3 region: CASSYSMGDNEQFF. The CDR3 coding sequence is TGTGCCAGCAGTTACTCAATGGGCGACAATGAGCAGTTCTTC. The rearrangement uses TRBV6-5 and TRBJ2-1, with D uncertain. CDR1 and CDR2 from the germline V gene are MNHEY and SVGAGI. The CDR3 consists of 14 residues. V was shortened by 0 bases and J by 5 bases, with 8 bases between the two germline ends.

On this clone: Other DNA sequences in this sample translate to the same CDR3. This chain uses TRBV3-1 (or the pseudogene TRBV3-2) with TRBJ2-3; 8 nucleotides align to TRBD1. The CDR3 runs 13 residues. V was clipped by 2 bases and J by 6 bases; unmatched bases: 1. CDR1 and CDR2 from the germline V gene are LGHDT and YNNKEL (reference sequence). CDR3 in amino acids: CASSQQGADTQYF. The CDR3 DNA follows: TGTGCCAGCAGCCAACAGGGGGCGGATACGCAGTATTTT.

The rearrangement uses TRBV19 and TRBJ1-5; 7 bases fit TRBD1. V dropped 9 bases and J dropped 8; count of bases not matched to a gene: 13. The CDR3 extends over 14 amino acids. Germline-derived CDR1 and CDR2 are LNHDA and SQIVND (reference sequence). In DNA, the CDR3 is TGTGCCAGCACCGACAGGGACCTTTTTGAGCCCCAGCATTTT. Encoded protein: CASTDRDLFEPQHF.

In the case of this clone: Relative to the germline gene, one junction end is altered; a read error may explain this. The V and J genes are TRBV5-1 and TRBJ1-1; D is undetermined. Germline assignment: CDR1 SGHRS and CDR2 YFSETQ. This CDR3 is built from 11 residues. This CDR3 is CASSPDTEAFF. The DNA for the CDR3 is TGCGCCAGCAGTCCAGACACCGAAGCTTTCTTT.

This chain's CDR3 is CAWSGNSGETQYF. CDR3 in DNA: TGTGCCTGGAGTGGGAATAGCGGGGAGACCCAGTACTTC. The chain uses TRBV30 and TRBJ2-5; TRBD2 agrees at 7 bases. This CDR3 region has 13 residues. Per the germline V gene, CDR1 is GTSNPN and CDR2 is SVGIG (reference sequence). V trimming: 1 base; J trimming: 5 bases; junction bases outside the gene matches: 4.

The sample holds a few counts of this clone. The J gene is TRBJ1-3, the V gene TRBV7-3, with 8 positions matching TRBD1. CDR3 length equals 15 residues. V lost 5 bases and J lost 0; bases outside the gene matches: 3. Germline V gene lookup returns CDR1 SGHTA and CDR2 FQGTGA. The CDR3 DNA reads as TGTGCCAGCAGCGCCACAGGGGGCTCTGGAAACACCATATATTTT. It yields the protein CASSATGGSGNTIYF.

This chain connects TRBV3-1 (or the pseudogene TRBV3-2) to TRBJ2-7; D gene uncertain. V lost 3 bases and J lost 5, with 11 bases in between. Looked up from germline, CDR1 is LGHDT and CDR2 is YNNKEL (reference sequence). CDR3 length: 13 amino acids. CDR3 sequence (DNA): TGTGCCAGCAGCCAGGCCCTACTAAACGAGCAGTACTTC. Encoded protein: CASSQALLNEQYF.

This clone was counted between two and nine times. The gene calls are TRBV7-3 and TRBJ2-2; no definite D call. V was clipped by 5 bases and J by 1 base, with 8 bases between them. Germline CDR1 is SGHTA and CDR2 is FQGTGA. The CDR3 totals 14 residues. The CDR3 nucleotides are TGTGCCAGCAGCCCCTCGGTGAACACCGGGGAGCTGTTTTTT. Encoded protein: CASSPSVNTGELFF.